One T cell receptor beta chain is described in this entry. The study recruited people aged about 18 to 95 years across about 25 US areas. Participants had their cohort set by participant-reported clinical history. Sequenced by immunoSEQ multiplex PCR; TCRdb stores in-frame clones only, minus some. The sample lists roughly 260,000 clones, about nine tenths seen once, with 2.6% in the top ten. The record originates from a study of blood T cell repertoires in COVID-19. Study-level background: COVID-19 samples collected from the United States, Italy and Spain covered acute and convalescent phases. In each case, the material was cDNA or gDNA derived from T cells, B-cell-depleted T cells, or PBMCs.

The CDR3 runs 22 residues. V shed 1 base, J shed 6 bases, and the junction held 27 bases outside the gene matches. Germline assignment: CDR1 SGHVS and CDR2 FQNEAQ. The specimen sequenced was PBMCs or T cells enriched from blood (not recorded which). This receptor was obtained from a woman aged 25 to 39 with acute COVID-19. The gene calls are TRBV7-8 and TRBJ1-2; 9 positions agree with TRBD1. This CDR3 is CASSLVRRGRGTGRRLRHGYTF. The CDR3 region has the DNA TGTGCCAGCAGCTTAGTTCGTCGGGGCCGAGGGACAGGGAGACGGCTACGGCATGGCTACACCTTC.